The present entry profiles one T cell receptor (beta chain) with its context. Measured with immunoSEQ multiplex PCR; TCRdb has only the in-frame clones, and not every one. The sample consists of about 250,000 clones, about four fifths of them appearing once. This entry comes from a study of control samples from healthy donors and cancer patients. Sequenced input: PBMCs. The clonotype was recovered from a woman aged 55-70 years with lung cancer.

The CDR3 loop is CASSDSGSYEQYF. The CDR3 DNA is TGCGCCAGCAGTGATAGCGGCTCCTACGAGCAGTACTTC. The chain carries TRBV10-1 and TRBJ2-7; possible D gene TRBD2, 6 bases. Germline loops: CDR1 WNHNN, CDR2 SYGVQD (reference sequence). The length of the CDR3 is 13 residues. V was cut by 3 bases and J by 0 bases, with 6 bases left in between.